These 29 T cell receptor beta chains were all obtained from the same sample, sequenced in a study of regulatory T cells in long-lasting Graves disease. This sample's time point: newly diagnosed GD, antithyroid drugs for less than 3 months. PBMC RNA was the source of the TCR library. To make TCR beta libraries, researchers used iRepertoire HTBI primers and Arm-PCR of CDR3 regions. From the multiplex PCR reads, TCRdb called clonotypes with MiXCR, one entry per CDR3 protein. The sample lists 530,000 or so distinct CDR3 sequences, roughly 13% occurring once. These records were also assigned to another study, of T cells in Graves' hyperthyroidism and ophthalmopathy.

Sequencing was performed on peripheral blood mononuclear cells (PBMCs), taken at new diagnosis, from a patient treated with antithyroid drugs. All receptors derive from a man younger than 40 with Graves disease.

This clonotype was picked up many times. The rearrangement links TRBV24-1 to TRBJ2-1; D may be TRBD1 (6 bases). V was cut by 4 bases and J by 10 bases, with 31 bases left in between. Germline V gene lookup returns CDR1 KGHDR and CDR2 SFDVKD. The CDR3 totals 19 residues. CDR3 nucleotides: TGTGCCACCAGTGACCGACCACAGGGACGCAGTGTGAGATGGGACGAGCAGTTCTTC. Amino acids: CATSDRPQGRSVRWDEQFF.

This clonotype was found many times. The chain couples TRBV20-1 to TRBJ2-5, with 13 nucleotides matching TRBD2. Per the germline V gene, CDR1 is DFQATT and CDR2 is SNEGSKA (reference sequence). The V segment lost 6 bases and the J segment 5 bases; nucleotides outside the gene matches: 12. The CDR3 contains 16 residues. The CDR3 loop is CSARPGLAGILETQYF. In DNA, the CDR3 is TGCAGTGCCAGACCGGGACTAGCGGGAATATTGGAGACCCAGTACTTC.

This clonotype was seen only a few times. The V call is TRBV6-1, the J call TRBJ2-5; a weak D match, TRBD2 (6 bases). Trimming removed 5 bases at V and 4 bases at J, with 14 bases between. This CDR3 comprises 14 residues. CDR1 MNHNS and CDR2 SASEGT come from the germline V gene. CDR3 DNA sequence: TGTGCCAGCAGTACCCTCGGGGGTACAGAGACCCAGTACTTC. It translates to CASSTLGGTETQYF.

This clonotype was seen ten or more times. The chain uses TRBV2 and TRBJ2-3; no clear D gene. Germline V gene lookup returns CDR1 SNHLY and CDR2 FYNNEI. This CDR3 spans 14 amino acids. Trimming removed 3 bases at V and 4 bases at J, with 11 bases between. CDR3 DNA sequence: TGTGCCAGCAGTGACAGTCGGAGAGCAGATACGCAGTATTTT. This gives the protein CASSDSRRADTQYF.

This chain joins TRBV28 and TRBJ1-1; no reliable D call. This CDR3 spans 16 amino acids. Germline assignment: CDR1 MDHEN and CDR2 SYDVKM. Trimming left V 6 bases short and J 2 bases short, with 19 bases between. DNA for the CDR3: TGTGCCAGCAGCCCCGGTCGGATCCTTTCAAACACTGAAGCTTTCTTT. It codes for CASSPGRILSNTEAFF.

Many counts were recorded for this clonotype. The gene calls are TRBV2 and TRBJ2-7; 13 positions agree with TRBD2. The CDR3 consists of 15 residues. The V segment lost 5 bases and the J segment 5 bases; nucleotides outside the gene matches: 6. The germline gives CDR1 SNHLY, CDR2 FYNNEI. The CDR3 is CASSRTSGSVNEQYF. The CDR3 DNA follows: TGTGCCAGCAGTCGGACTAGCGGGAGTGTGAACGAGCAGTACTTC.

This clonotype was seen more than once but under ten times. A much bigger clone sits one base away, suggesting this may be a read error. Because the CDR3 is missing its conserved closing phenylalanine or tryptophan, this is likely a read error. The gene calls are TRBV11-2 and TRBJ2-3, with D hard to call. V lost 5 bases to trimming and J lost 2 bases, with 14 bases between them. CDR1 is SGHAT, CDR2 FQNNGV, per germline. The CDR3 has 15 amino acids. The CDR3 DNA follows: TGTGCCAGCAGCGGGTATTCGGGCGACACAGATACGCAGTATGTT. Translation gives CASSGYSGDTDTQYV.

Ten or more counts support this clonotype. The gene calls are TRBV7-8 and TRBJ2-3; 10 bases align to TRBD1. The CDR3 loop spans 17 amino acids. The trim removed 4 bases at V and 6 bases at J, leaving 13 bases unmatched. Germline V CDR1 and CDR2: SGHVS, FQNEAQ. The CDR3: CASSWAPGQGFEDTQYF. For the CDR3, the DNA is TGTGCCAGCAGCTGGGCCCCGGGACAGGGGTTCGAGGATACGCAGTATTTT.

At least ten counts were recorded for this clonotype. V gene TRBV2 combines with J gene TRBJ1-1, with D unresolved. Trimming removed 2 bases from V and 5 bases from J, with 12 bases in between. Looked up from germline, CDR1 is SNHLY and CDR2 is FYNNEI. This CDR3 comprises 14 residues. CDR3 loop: CASSELAFGTEAFF. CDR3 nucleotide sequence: TGTGCCAGCAGTGAATTGGCCTTTGGGACTGAAGCTTTCTTT.

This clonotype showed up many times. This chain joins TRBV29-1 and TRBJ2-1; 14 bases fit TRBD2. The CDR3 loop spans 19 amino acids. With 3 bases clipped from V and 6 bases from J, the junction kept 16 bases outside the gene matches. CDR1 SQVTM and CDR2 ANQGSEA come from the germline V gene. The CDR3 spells CSVEGQGGLAGVIFNEQFF. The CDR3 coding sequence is TGCAGCGTTGAGGGCCAGGGGGGACTAGCGGGAGTAATTTTCAATGAGCAGTTCTTC.

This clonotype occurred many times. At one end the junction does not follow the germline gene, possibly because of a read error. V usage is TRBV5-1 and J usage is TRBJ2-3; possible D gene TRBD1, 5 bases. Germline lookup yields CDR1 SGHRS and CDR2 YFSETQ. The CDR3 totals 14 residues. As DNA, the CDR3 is TGTGCCAGCAGCTTGGGGCTAAGCACAGATACGCAGTATTTT. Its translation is CASSLGLSTDTQYF.

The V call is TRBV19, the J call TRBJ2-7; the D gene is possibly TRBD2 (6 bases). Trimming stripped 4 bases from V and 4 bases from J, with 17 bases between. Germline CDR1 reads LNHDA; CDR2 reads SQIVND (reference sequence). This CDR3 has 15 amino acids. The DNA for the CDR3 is TGTGCCAGTAGTACCTCCGGACGGAGGGCTTACGAGCAGTACTTC. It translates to CASSTSGRRAYEQYF.

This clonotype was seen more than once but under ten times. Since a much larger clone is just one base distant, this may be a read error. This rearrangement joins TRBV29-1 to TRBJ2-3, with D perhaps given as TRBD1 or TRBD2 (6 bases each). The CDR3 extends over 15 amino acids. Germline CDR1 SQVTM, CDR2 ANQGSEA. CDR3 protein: CSVTRGPTSADMQYF. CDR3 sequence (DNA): TGCAGCGTGACCCGGGGGCCTACATCGGCAGATATGCAGTATTTT.

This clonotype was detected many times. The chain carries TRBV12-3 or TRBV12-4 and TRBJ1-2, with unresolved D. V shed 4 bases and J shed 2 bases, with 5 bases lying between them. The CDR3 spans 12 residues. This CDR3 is CASSSVNYGYTF. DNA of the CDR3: TGTGCCAGCAGTTCAGTAAACTATGGCTACACCTTC.

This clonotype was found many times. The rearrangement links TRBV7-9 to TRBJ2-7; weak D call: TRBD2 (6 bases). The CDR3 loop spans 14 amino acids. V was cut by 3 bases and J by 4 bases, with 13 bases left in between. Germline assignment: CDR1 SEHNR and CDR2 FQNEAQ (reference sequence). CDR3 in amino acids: CASSFGGMGYEQYF. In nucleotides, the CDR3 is TGTGCCAGCAGCTTTGGCGGGATGGGTTACGAGCAGTACTTC.

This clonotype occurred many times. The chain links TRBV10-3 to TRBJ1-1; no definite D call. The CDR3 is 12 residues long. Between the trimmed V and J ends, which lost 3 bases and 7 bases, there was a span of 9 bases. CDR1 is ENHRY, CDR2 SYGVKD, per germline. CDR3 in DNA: TGTGCCATCAGTGAAGCAGAGTTTGAAGCTTTCTTT. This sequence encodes CAISEAEFEAFF.

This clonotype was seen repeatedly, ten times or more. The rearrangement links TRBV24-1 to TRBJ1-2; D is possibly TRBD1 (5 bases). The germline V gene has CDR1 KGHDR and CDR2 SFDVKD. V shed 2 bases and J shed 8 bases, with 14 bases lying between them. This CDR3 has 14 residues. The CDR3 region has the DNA TGTGCCACCAGTGATTCCCCCGGTGGGGGAGGCTACACCTTC. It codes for CATSDSPGGGGYTF.

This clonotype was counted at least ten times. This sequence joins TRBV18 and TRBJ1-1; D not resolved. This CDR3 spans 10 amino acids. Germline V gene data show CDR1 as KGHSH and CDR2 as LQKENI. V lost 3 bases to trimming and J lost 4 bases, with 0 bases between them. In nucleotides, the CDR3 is TGTGCCAGCTCACCCACTGAAGCTTTCTTT. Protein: CASSPTEAFF.

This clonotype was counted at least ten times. CDR3 nucleotide sequence: TGTGCCAGCAGAGCGTTTTACGGGGAGCTGTTTTTT. This encodes CASRAFYGELFF. The chain links TRBV9 to TRBJ2-2; D is ambiguous. Germline loops: CDR1 SGDLS, CDR2 YYNGEE. CDR3 length: 12 amino acids. The ends were cut back, 5 bases at V and 7 bases at J, with 9 bases in the middle.

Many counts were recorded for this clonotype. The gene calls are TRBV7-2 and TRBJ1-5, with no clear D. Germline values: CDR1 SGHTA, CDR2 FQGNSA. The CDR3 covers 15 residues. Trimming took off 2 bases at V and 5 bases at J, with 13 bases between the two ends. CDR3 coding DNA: TGTGCCAGCAGCTTACTACAGACTAAGGATCAGCCCCAGCATTTT. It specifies CASSLLQTKDQPQHF.

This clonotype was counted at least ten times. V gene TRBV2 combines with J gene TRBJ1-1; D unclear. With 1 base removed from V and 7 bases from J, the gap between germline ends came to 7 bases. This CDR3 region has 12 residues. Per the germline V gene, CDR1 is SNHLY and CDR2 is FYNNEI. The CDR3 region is CASSEGHREAFF. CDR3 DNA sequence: TGTGCCAGCAGTGAAGGGCACCGTGAAGCTTTCTTT.

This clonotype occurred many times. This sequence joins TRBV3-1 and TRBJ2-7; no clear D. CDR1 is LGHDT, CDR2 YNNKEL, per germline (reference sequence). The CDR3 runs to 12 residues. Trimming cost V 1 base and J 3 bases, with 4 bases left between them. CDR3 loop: CASSQVSYEQYF. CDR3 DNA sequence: TGTGCCAGCAGCCAAGTAAGCTACGAGCAGTACTTC.

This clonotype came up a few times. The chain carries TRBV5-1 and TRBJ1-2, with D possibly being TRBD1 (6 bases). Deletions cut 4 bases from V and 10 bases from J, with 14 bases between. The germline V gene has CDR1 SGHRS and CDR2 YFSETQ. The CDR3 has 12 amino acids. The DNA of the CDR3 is TGCGCCAGCAGCGACATGGGGGCGGTCTACACCTTC. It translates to CASSDMGAVYTF.

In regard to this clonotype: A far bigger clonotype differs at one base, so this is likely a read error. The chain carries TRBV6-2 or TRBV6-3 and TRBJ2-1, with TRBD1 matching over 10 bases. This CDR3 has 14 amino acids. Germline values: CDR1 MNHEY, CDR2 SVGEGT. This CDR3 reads CGSSTDRGWNEQFF. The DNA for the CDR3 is TGTGGCAGCAGTACGGACAGGGGGTGGAATGAGCAGTTCTTC.

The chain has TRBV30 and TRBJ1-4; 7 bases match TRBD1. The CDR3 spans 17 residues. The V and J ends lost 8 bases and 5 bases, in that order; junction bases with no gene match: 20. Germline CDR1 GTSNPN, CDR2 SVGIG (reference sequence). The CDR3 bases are TGTGCCCGGGTGTCGCCCTTCCGGGACAGTGGAAATGAAAAACTGTTTTTT. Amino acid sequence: CARVSPFRDSGNEKLFF.

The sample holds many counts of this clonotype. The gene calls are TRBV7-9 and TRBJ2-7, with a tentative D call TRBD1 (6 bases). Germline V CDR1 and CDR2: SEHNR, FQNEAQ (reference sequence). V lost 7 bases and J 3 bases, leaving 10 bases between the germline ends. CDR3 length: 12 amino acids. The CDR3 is CASTPRGYEQYF. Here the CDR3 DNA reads TGTGCCAGCACCCCCAGGGGCTACGAGCAGTACTTC.

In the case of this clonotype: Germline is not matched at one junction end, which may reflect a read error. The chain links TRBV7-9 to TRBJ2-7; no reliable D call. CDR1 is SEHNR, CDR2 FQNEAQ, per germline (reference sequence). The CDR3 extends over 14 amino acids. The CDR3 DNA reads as TGTGCCAGCAGCTTCGACTCTATATCCTACGAGCGGTACTTC. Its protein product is CASSFDSISYERYF.

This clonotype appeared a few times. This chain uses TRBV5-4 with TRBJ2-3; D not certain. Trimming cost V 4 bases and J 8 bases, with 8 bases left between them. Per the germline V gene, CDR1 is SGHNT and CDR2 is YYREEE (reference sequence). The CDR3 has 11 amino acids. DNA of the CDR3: TGTGCCAGCAGCCCCCGGATTACGCAGTATTTT. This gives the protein CASSPRITQYF.

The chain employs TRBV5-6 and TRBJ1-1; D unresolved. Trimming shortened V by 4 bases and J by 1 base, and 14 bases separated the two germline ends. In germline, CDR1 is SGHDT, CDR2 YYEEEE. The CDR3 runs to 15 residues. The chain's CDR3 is CASSPRPLANTEAFF. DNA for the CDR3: TGTGCCAGCAGCCCCCGCCCGCTAGCGAACACTGAAGCTTTCTTT. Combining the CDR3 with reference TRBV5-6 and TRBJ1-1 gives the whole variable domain DAGVTQSPTHLIKTRGQQVTLRCSPKSGHDTVSWYQQALGQGPQFIFQYYEEEERQRGNFPDRFSGHQFPNYSSELNVNALLLGDSALYLCASSPRPLANTEAFFGQGTRLTVV.